The following is a T cell receptor beta chain sequence with its context. Its antigen is still unknown. The sample comes from a study of tumour-infiltrating T cells in Burkitt lymphoma. Findings and caveats of the study: Public clonotypes, several, appeared across numerous Burkitt lymphoma patients.

CDR3 size: 14 residues. V shed 4 bases and J shed 2 bases, with 13 bases lying between them. Looked up from germline, CDR1 is SGHRS and CDR2 is YFSETQ. Here immunoSEQ multiplex PCR was the method, and the copy in TCRdb shows in-frame clones only, minus some. The data hold under 4,000 clones, with 14% to 15% observed a single time. The sequence was obtained from a human donor with Burkitt lymphoma. The sample taken for sequencing was tumor tissue. The chain links TRBV5-1 to TRBJ2-7; D is unclear. The CDR3 is CASSPEPPTYEQYF. The DNA of the CDR3 is TGCGCCAGCAGCCCGGAACCGCCTACCTACGAGCAGTACTTC.